This entry is about one T cell receptor (beta chain). The CDR3 length is 15 residues. Germline V gene sequence: CDR1 KGHSH, CDR2 LQKENI. J was trimmed by 6 bases and V by 2 bases; bases with no gene match: 3. This entry belongs to a study of control samples from healthy donors and cancer patients. Libraries were prepared by immunoSEQ multiplex PCR; TCRdb keeps only in-frame clonotypes and omits some of them. The sample yields 110,000 to 150,000 clones, around 94% seen once. The V and J genes are TRBV18 and TRBJ2-1; 11 bases map to TRBD2. The sample taken for sequencing was blood. The sequence was collected from a man aged 40-49 years in good health. This CDR3 is CASSPLTSGSNEQFF. Here the CDR3 DNA reads TGTGCCAGCTCACCATTAACTAGCGGGAGCAATGAGCAGTTCTTC.